The 22 T cell receptor beta chains listed next were all sequenced from one sample in a study of regulatory T cells in long-lasting Graves disease. Through Arm-PCR of CDR3 regions and iRepertoire HTBI primers, TCR beta libraries were built. TCRdb used MiXCR to reprocess the multiplex PCR reads, holding one entry per CDR3 protein. The sample shows around 460,000 distinct CDR3 sequences, roughly 22% of them seen only once. Regarding time point: persistent/refractory GD, antithyroid drugs over 5 years with positive TRAb. The TCR library used RNA extracted from PBMCs. Sequencing used peripheral blood mononuclear cells (PBMCs), obtained when the disease was refractory, from a patient treated with antithyroid drugs. Receptors originate from a female donor with Graves disease.

This clonotype appeared many times. The rearrangement joins TRBV9 to TRBJ1-4; TRBD1 is a possible D gene (6 bases). V lost 3 bases and J lost 8, with 11 bases in between. The CDR3 is 13 residues long. CDR1 SGDLS and CDR2 YYNGEE come from the germline V gene. CDR3 residues: CASSEQGREKLFF. The CDR3 nucleotides are TGTGCCAGCAGCGAACAGGGACGGGAAAAACTGTTTTTT.

This clonotype was counted only a few times. The gene calls are TRBV12-3 or TRBV12-4 and TRBJ2-1; 9 bases agree with TRBD2. The CDR3 runs 15 residues. The J segment lost 5 bases and the V segment lost 1 base, leaving 3 bases of the junction unmatched. The CDR3 DNA reads as TGTGCCAGCAGTTTAGGGCTAGCGGGGAACAATGAGCAGTTCTTC. As protein: CASSLGLAGNNEQFF.

Ten or more counts support this clonotype. The chain joins TRBV7-2 to TRBJ1-4; D not resolved. The V gene lost 8 bases and the J gene lost 4 bases, with 11 bases spanning the gap. Germline V gene lookup returns CDR1 SGHTA and CDR2 FQGNSA. The CDR3 runs 13 residues. The CDR3 DNA is TGTGCCAGCGGTAGTTTGGGTAATGAAAAACTGTTTTTT. Its translation: CASGSLGNEKLFF.

This clonotype was detected only a few times. Compared with germline, one end of the junction differs, possibly owing to a read error. The chain employs TRBV18 and TRBJ2-5, with D possibly being TRBD1 (5 bases). Germline V CDR1 and CDR2: KGHSH, LQKENI. The CDR3 runs to 14 residues. The DNA of the CDR3 is TGTGCCTGCTCACCTTATCAGGGTGGAGAGACCCAGTACTTC. Its translation: CACSPYQGGETQYF.

Notes on this clonotype: A far larger clone is a single base away, which makes a read error likely. This likely comes from a read error, as the CDR3 has no conserved phenylalanine or tryptophan at its end. The chain has TRBV9 and TRBJ2-5; 7 positions match TRBD1. The V segment lost 4 bases and the J segment 6 bases; nucleotides outside the gene matches: 9. Germline assignment: CDR1 SGDLS and CDR2 YYNGEE. The CDR3 covers 14 residues. Here the CDR3 reads CASSSVTGRQTQYS. For the CDR3, the DNA is TGTGCCAGCAGCTCGGTGACAGGGCGGCAGACCCAGTACTCC.

The chain joins TRBV6-1 to TRBJ1-1; 10 positions agree with TRBD1. The CDR3 runs 16 residues. V lost 6 bases, J lost 1 base, and 8 bases stayed unmatched. Germline V gives CDR1 MNHNS, CDR2 SASEGT. CDR3 nucleotide sequence: TGTGCCAGCAGCCCGGGACAGGGGATTGGGAACACTGAAGCTTTCTTT. Translation gives CASSPGQGIGNTEAFF.

Comments on this clonotype: This may arise from a read error, as a much more abundant clone is one base away. The V gene is TRBV20-1, the J gene TRBJ2-5; maybe TRBD1 (5 bases). CDR3 size: 13 residues. V lost 1 base and J 4 bases, leaving 10 bases between the germline ends. Germline loops: CDR1 DFQATT, CDR2 SNEGSKA (reference sequence). CDR3 nucleotide sequence: TGCAGTGCTAGAGGGGGCAGGGCAGAGACCCAGTACTTC. Translation gives CSARGGRAETQYF.

This clonotype was counted at least ten times. V usage is TRBV2 and J usage is TRBJ2-7; 10 nucleotides align to TRBD1. CDR3 size: 14 residues. Germline CDR1 is SNHLY and CDR2 is FYNNEI. Trimming cost V 6 bases and J 5 bases; bases outside gene matches: 7. In DNA, the CDR3 is TGTGCCAGCAGAGCCGGGACAGGGGTCCACGAGCAGTACTTC. Translation gives CASRAGTGVHEQYF.

Many counts were recorded for this clonotype. The gene calls are TRBV28 and TRBJ1-2, with 12 bases matching TRBD1. Germline-derived CDR1 and CDR2 are MDHEN and SYDVKM. V was clipped by 5 bases and J by 8 bases; unmatched bases: 9. CDR3 size: 15 residues. The CDR3 spells CASSLAGTGGEGYTF. CDR3 DNA sequence: TGTGCCAGCAGTCTGGCCGGGACAGGGGGCGAGGGCTACACCTTC.

Only one count was recorded for this clonotype. At one end the junction does not follow the germline gene, possibly because of a read error. The genes are TRBV9 and TRBJ1-1, with D perhaps TRBD1 (6 bases). Germline lookup yields CDR1 SGDLS and CDR2 YYNGEE. This CDR3 contains 15 residues. In DNA, the CDR3 is TGTGCCAGCGGCGTAGCCCCAGGGGAAGTGTCTGAAGCTTTCTTT. Protein: CASGVAPGEVSEAFF. The whole variable domain, filled in from reference TRBV9 and TRBJ1-1, reads DSGVTQTPKHLITATGQRVTLRCSPRSGDLSVYWYQQSLDQGLQFLIQYYNGEERAKGNILERFSAQQFPDLHSELNLSSLELGDSALYFCASGVAPGEVSEAFFGQGTRLTVV.

The chain employs TRBV7-9 and TRBJ1-3, with D possibly being TRBD1 (5 bases). Deletions cut 7 bases from V and 2 bases from J, with 12 bases between. Germline assignment: CDR1 SEHNR and CDR2 FQNEAQ (reference sequence). The CDR3 is made up of 14 amino acids. The CDR3: CASTGTFAGNTIYF. Written as DNA, the CDR3 is TGTGCCAGCACGGGGACTTTCGCTGGAAACACCATATATTTT.

This clonotype turned up a few times. The chain links TRBV5-5 to TRBJ2-5; D may be TRBD1 or TRBD2 (5 bases each). Trimming removed 3 bases from V and 5 bases from J, with 14 bases in between. Germline V gene lookup returns CDR1 SGHKS and CDR2 YYEKEE (reference sequence). The length of the CDR3 is 14 residues. Here the CDR3 reads CASSSGTRWETQYF. DNA of the CDR3: TGTGCCAGCAGCTCCGGGACCCGTTGGGAGACCCAGTACTTC.

A word on this clonotype: With a far larger clone one base away, a read error is the likely cause. This sequence joins TRBV6-2 or TRBV6-3 and TRBJ2-7, with D possibly being TRBD1 or TRBD2 (6 bases each). CDR3 size: 13 residues. Trimming removed 5 bases from V and 12 bases from J, with 20 bases in between. Per germline, CDR1 MNHEY and CDR2 SVGEGT. The DNA for the CDR3 is TGTGCCAGCAGTCTCCCCGGGGGCTACGAACGGTACTTC. This gives the protein CASSLPGGYERYF.

The rearrangement uses TRBV6-2 or TRBV6-3 and TRBJ2-1, with TRBD1 matching over 8 bases. The CDR3 runs to 12 residues. Unmatched junction bases numbered 7, after V lost 6 bases and J lost 12 bases. The germline V gene encodes CDR1 MNHEY and CDR2 SVGEGT. The CDR3 loop is CASRGTGSSQFF. The CDR3 coding sequence is TGTGCCAGCAGGGGGACAGGCTCGTCGCAGTTCTTC.

A remark on this clonotype: Being one base from a much bigger clone, this may be a read error. This chain joins TRBV27 and TRBJ1-5; weak D call: TRBD1 (6 bases). This CDR3 has 16 amino acids. In germline, CDR1 is MNHEY, CDR2 SMNVEV (reference sequence). V was cut by 2 bases and J by 5 bases, with 16 bases left in between. Written as DNA, the CDR3 is TGTGCCAGCAGTTTAACGGGGGGCTTGGGCTATCAGCCCCAGCATTTT. It translates to CASSLTGGLGYQPQHF.

This clonotype has ten or more counts. The CDR3 region is CSVEGLAGERRQSSYEQYF. In nucleotides, the CDR3 is TGCAGCGTTGAGGGACTAGCGGGAGAGCGCCGTCAAAGCTCCTACGAGCAGTACTTC. V is TRBV29-1 and J is TRBJ2-7; 14 bases agree with TRBD2. This CDR3 has 19 amino acids. Germline lookup yields CDR1 SQVTM and CDR2 ANQGSEA. The ends lost 3 bases at V and 0 bases at J; junction bases unmatched: 13.

The chain links TRBV6-1 to TRBJ2-7; D might be TRBD1 or TRBD2, each matching 5 bases. CDR1 and CDR2 (germline): MNHNS, SASEGT. The length of the CDR3 is 11 residues. Trimming left V 11 bases short and J 6 bases short, with 14 bases between. CDR3 sequence (DNA): TGTGCCCCACTAGACAGATGCGAGCAGTACTTC. Encoded protein: CAPLDRCEQYF.

This clonotype has a handful of counts. The V gene is TRBV29-1, the J gene TRBJ2-7; tentative D call: TRBD1 (6 bases). Germline loops: CDR1 SQVTM, CDR2 ANQGSEA. Trimming stripped 4 bases from V and 5 bases from J, with 12 bases between. The CDR3 loop spans 12 amino acids. The CDR3 spells CSVVINRDEQYF. As DNA, the CDR3 is TGCAGCGTTGTGATTAACAGGGACGAGCAGTACTTC.

Ten or more counts support this clonotype. The rearrangement links TRBV12-3 or TRBV12-4 to TRBJ2-7; D gene unclear. This CDR3 is 13 amino acids long. The V gene lost 5 bases and the J gene lost 3 bases, with 11 bases spanning the gap. The CDR3 loop is CASSDSTDYEQYF. DNA of the CDR3: TGTGCCAGCAGTGACTCGACGGACTACGAGCAGTACTTC.

A note on this clonotype: One junction end does not reproduce the germline sequence, and a read error may be involved. V is TRBV9 and J is TRBJ2-5; 7 bases map to TRBD1. Germline CDR1 SGDLS, CDR2 YYNGEE. The length of the CDR3 is 14 residues. In nucleotides, the CDR3 is TGTGCCGGCAGCGTATCCGGACAGGTCGAGACCCAGTACTTC. This encodes CAGSVSGQVETQYF.

This clonotype was observed at least ten times. The chain links TRBV7-2 to TRBJ2-5; either TRBD1 or TRBD2 may fit D (7 bases each). Germline values: CDR1 SGHTA, CDR2 FQGNSA. This CDR3 comprises 15 residues. Trimming took 5 bases from V and 2 from J, leaving 15 bases between them. The CDR3 protein is CASSRGGGQQETQYF. CDR3 in DNA: TGTGCCAGCAGCAGGGGCGGGGGACAGCAAGAGACCCAGTACTTC.

This clonotype was seen repeatedly, ten times or more. The gene calls are TRBV29-1 and TRBJ2-2; D is undetermined. Trimming cost V 3 bases and J 1 base, with 6 bases left between them. The germline gives CDR1 SQVTM, CDR2 ANQGSEA. This CDR3 comprises 13 residues. CDR3 nucleotides: TGCAGCGTTGAGTGGGTGAACACCGGGGAGCTGTTTTTT. Residues: CSVEWVNTGELFF.